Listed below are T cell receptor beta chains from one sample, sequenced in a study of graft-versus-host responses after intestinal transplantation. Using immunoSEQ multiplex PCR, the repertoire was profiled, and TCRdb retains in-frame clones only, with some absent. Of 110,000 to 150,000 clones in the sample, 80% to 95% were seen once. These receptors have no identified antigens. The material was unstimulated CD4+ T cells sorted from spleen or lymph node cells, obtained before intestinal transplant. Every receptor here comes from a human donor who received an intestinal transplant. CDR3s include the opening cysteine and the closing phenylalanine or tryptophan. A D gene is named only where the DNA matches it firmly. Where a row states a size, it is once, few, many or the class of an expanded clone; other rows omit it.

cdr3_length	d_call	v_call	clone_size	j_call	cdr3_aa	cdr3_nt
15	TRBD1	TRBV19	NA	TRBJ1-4	CASSTWDRVFEKLFF	TGTGCCAGTAGTACTTGGGACAGGGTCTTTGAAAAACTGTTTTTT
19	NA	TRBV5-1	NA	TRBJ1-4	CASSPLAGGVSATNEKLFF	TGCGCCAGCAGCCCACTGGCAGGAGGGGTTAGTGCAACTAATGAAAAACTGTTTTTT
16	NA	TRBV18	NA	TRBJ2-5	CASSPPAAGPKETQYF	TGTGCCAGCTCACCACCGGCGGCAGGACCGAAAGAGACCCAGTACTTC
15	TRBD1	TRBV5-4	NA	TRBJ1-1	CASSDPQGAVTEAFF	TGTGCCAGCAGCGACCCACAGGGGGCGGTCACTGAAGCTTTCTTT
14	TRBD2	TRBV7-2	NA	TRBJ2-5	CASSVGRASETQYF	TGTGCCAGCAGTGTCGGGAGGGCCTCGGAGACCCAGTACTTC
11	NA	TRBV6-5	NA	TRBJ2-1	CASGAWNEQFF	TGTGCCAGCGGAGCTTGGAATGAGCAGTTCTTC
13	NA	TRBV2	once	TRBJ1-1	CASSEWGNTEAFF	TGTGCCAGCAGTGAATGGGGGAACACTGAAGCTTTCTTT
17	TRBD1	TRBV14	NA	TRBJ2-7	CASSRDRGVKSSYEQYF	TGTGCCAGCAGCCGGGACAGGGGGGTGAAAAGCTCCTACGAGCAGTACTTC
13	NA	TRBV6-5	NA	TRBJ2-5	CASSYRAPETQYF	TGTGCCAGCAGTTACCGTGCGCCGGAGACCCAGTACTTC
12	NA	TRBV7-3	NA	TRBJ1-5	CASGDSNQPQHF	TGTGCCAGCGGGGATAGCAATCAGCCCCAGCATTTT
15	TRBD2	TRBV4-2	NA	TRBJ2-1	CASSLGLAMNNEQFF	TGTGCCAGCAGCCTGGGACTAGCGATGAACAATGAGCAGTTCTTC
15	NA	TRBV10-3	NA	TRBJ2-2	CAISEGPSYTGELFF	TGTGCCATCAGTGAGGGCCCGAGTTACACCGGGGAGCTGTTTTTT
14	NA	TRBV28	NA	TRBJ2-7	CASSRPGDTYEQYF	TGTGCCAGCAGTCGACCCGGGGACACCTACGAGCAGTACTTC
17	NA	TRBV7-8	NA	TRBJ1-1	CASSSGAGVAVGTEAFF	TGTGCCAGCAGCTCTGGGGCAGGGGTAGCGGTTGGTACTGAAGCTTTCTTT
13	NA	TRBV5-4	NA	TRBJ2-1	CASSPLSFDEQFF	TGTGCCAGCAGTCCTCTAAGCTTTGATGAGCAGTTCTTC
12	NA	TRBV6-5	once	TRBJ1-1	CASSLDGGEAFF	TGTGCCAGCAGTTTGGACGGAGGTGAAGCTTTCTTT
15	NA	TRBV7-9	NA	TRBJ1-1	CASRKDIMRNTEAFF	TGTGCCAGCAGGAAGGATATCATGAGGAACACTGAAGCTTTCTTT
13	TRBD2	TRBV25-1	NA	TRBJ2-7	CASSESGTSYKYF	TGTGCCAGCAGTGAATCCGGGACTAGCTATAAGTACTTC
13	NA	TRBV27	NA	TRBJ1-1	CATRSDKNTEAFF	TGTGCCACCAGGTCAGACAAGAACACTGAAGCTTTCTTT
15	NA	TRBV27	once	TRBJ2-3	CASSLWLGKADTQYF	TGTGCCAGCAGTTTGTGGTTAGGGAAGGCAGATACGCAGTATTTT
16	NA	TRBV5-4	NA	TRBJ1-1	CASSLEQGRGSTEAFF	TGTGCCAGCAGCTTGGAACAGGGAAGGGGCAGCACTGAAGCTTTCTTT
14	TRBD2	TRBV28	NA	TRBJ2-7	CASTSSGRVHEQYF	TGTGCCAGCACCTCTAGCGGGAGGGTCCACGAGCAGTACTTC
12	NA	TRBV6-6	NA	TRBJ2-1	CASRWAGYEQFF	TGTGCCAGCAGATGGGCGGGATATGAGCAGTTCTTC